This TCR beta chain was retrieved from a study of blood T cell repertoires in COVID-19. As for the study in general: Collection of acute and convalescent COVID-19 samples took place in the United States, Italy and Spain. The cDNA or gDNA used as material had been derived from T cells, B-cell-depleted T cells, or PBMCs.

The CDR3 sequence is 14 residues long. The V and J ends lost 3 bases and 8 bases respectively, with 15 bases between them. Looked up from germline, CDR1 is SGDLS and CDR2 is YYNGEE. As processed by the authors: Estimation of nucleated cell counts was performed using reference gene primer amplification. Data came from immunoSEQ multiplex PCR; TCRdb stores just in-frame clones and leaves some out. V and J calls and clone size follow that table, whereas D and trimming were derived from the DNA. The table has 200,000 to 250,000 clones, around 85% seen once. Followed longitudinally, the Seattle patients had been enrolled during active infection.

V gene TRBV9 combines with J gene TRBJ2-1; the D is unclear. The specimen sequenced was peripheral blood. This clonotype was sampled from a woman in her 70s with COVID-19, enrolled during active disease. The CDR3 reads CASSALIAQDEQFF. The CDR3 DNA follows: TGTGCCAGCAGCGCACTCATCGCTCAGGATGAGCAGTTCTTC.